This T cell receptor beta chain is drawn from a study of OX40 agonist ivuxolimab in advanced cancers. Across the whole study: Age averaged roughly 60 years (range about 23 to 80), and approximately 80% were male.

Sequencing was performed with immunoSEQ multiplex PCR; in TCRdb, only in-frame clones are kept and a portion is missing. The sample yields roughly 48,000 clones, approximately 82% seen once. Collection of blood occurred at baseline, at cycle 4 day 1, and at cycle 7 day 1. This clone was observed a single time. CDR3 length: 12 residues. The V end lost 6 bases, the J end lost 1 base, and 6 bases lay between the germline ends. From germline, CDR1 is SNHLY and CDR2 FYNNEI. The origin of this receptor is an adult with an advanced solid tumor such as melanoma, head and neck, liver or kidney cancer. This material consisted of CD4+ or CD8+ T cells sorted from blood, taken in a trial of the OX40 agonist ivuxolimab. The V gene is TRBV2, the J gene TRBJ1-1; D remains unclear. The CDR3 loop is CASRGQNTEAFF. Here the CDR3 DNA reads TGTGCCAGCAGAGGGCAGAACACTGAAGCTTTCTTT.